The 17 T cell receptor beta chains in this list originate from one sample, sequenced in a study of blood T cells in healthy people across ages. A second PCR, run for roughly 7 to 11 cycles, used a sample-barcoded 5' primer plus a J-beta primer mix. TCRdb used MiXCR to reprocess the 5' RACE reads, holding one entry per CDR3 protein. Among fewer than 600,000 distinct CDR3 sequences, about 29% were seen once, and the ten largest hold under 4.5%. These records were also assigned to another study, of T cells of mothers and their children.

The sample was blood. These receptors were taken from a boy younger than 10 in good health.

This clonotype has only a few counts. The chain recombines TRBV2 with TRBJ1-1; D uncertain. Germline-derived CDR1 and CDR2 are SNHLY and FYNNEI. Trimming cost V 6 bases and J 0 bases, with 8 bases left between them. The CDR3 consists of 13 residues. This CDR3 is CASRLGLNTEAFF. The CDR3 DNA reads as TGTGCCAGCAGGTTGGGGTTGAACACTGAAGCTTTCTTT.

This clonotype was observed a handful of times. Mismatch with germline at one junction end may stem from a read error. This sequence joins TRBV7-2 and TRBJ2-7; TRBD1 might be the D (6 bases). The CDR3 is made up of 15 amino acids. CDR1 is SGHTA, CDR2 FQGNSA, per germline. CDR3 nucleotide sequence: TGTGCCAGCAGATCTAACAGAGGGGGACGCTACGAGCAGCACTTC. The encoded protein is CASRSNRGGRYEQHF.

CDR3: CASSPQGTGANVLTF. CDR3 DNA sequence: TGTGCCAGCAGTCCACAGGGAACTGGGGCCAACGTCCTGACTTTC. This rearrangement joins TRBV12-3 or TRBV12-4 to TRBJ2-6; D is possibly TRBD1 (6 bases). The CDR3 is made up of 15 amino acids. V shed 5 bases and J shed 2 bases, with 10 bases lying between them.

This clonotype was found many times. The J gene is TRBJ1-2, the V gene TRBV29-1; D unresolved. The CDR3 extends over 11 amino acids. CDR1 is SQVTM, CDR2 ANQGSEA, per germline. V was cut by 3 bases and J by 6 bases, with 8 bases left in between. CDR3 sequence reads: CSVDRSDGYTF. CDR3 sequence (DNA): TGCAGCGTTGATCGCAGCGATGGCTACACCTTC.

The chain carries TRBV19 and TRBJ1-1; 7 positions agree with TRBD1. With 4 bases clipped from V and 4 bases from J, the junction kept 9 bases outside the gene matches. Germline V gives CDR1 LNHDA, CDR2 SQIVND (reference sequence). The CDR3 is 15 residues long. The CDR3 DNA is TGTGCCAGTAGTACAGGTTACAGGGGCGGCACTGAAGCTTTCTTT. Translation: CASSTGYRGGTEAFF. Supplemented by reference TRBV19 and TRBJ1-1, the full variable domain reads DGGITQSPKYLFRKEGQNVTLSCEQNLNHDAMYWYRQDPGQGLRLIYYSQIVNDFQKGDIAEGYSVSREKKESFPLTVTSAQKNPTAFYLCASSTGYRGGTEAFFGQGTRLTVV.

The chain recombines TRBV12-3 or TRBV12-4 with TRBJ1-2, with TRBD1 identical over 8 bases. CDR3 size: 15 residues. Trimming removed 5 bases from V and 0 bases from J; junction bases left unmatched: 5. The CDR3 spells CASSQTGQANYGYTF. The CDR3 DNA reads TGTGCCAGCAGTCAGACGGGACAGGCTAACTATGGCTACACCTTC.

The chain carries TRBV27 and TRBJ2-2; 11 nucleotides match TRBD1. This CDR3 is 17 amino acids long. CDR1 and CDR2 from the germline V gene are MNHEY and SMNVEV (reference sequence). The trim removed 0 bases at V and 7 bases at J, leaving 7 bases unmatched. The CDR3, as DNA: TGTGCCAGCAGTTTATCGTCAGGGACAGGGGGGGGCGGGGAGCTGTTTTTT. It translates to CASSLSSGTGGGGELFF.

The chain is built from TRBV20-1 and TRBJ1-4, with unresolved D. V shed 0 bases and J shed 7 bases, with 15 bases lying between them. CDR3 length: 15 amino acids. The germline CDR1 and CDR2 sequences are DFQATT and SNEGSKA (reference sequence). In DNA, the CDR3 is TGCAGTGCTAGAGATTTCGGAGGAGAAGGTGAAAAACTGTTTTTT. It translates to CSARDFGGEGEKLFF.

This chain joins TRBV5-1 and TRBJ2-1, with D perhaps TRBD2 (6 bases). This CDR3 is 15 amino acids long. Trimming took 1 base from V and 1 from J, leaving 9 bases between them. Germline V gives CDR1 SGHRS, CDR2 YFSETQ. CDR3 coding DNA: TGCGCCAGCAGCTTGTTGGGGGGATCCTACAATGAGCAGTTCTTC. Translation: CASSLLGGSYNEQFF.

The rearrangement uses TRBV29-1 and TRBJ2-1, with 8 bases aligning to TRBD2. TRBJ2-7 explains the end of the DNA better; the J call may be wrong. The germline CDR1 and CDR2 sequences are SQVTM and ANQGSEA. CDR3 size: 13 residues. CDR3 DNA sequence: TGCAGCGTCGGAGGAAGCGGGGGCCGCGAGCAGTACTTC. As protein: CSVGGSGGREQYF.

The chain has TRBV3-1 and TRBJ2-5; 7 nucleotides line up with TRBD2. Gene TRBJ2-1 matches the end of the DNA better, so the J call may be wrong. The germline V gene has CDR1 LGHDT and CDR2 YNNKEL (reference sequence). This CDR3 is built from 16 residues. The CDR3 sequence: CASSQDRGLRRNEQFF. In DNA, the CDR3 is TGTGCCAGCAGCCAAGATAGGGGACTACGTCGAAATGAGCAGTTCTTC.

This clonotype was seen a few times. The gene calls are TRBV7-2 and TRBJ1-2; perhaps TRBD1 as D (6 bases). Germline V gives CDR1 SGHTA, CDR2 FQGNSA. The CDR3 is made up of 14 amino acids. V was cut by 5 bases and J by 3 bases, with 13 bases left in between. The CDR3 here is CASSVQGLDYGYTF. The CDR3 region has the DNA TGTGCCAGCAGCGTACAGGGCTTGGACTATGGCTACACCTTC.

This sequence joins TRBV20-1 and TRBJ2-2; maybe TRBD1 (6 bases). The length of the CDR3 is 13 residues. Germline loops: CDR1 DFQATT, CDR2 SNEGSKA (reference sequence). V shed 5 bases and J shed 6 bases, with 13 bases lying between them. CDR3 loop: CSAENRVAGELFF. For the CDR3, the DNA is TGCAGTGCTGAAAACAGGGTAGCCGGGGAGCTGTTTTTT.

Only a few counts were recorded for this clonotype. The rearrangement links TRBV7-2 to TRBJ2-5, with D possibly being TRBD1 (5 bases). V gave up 5 bases and J gave up 5 bases, with 12 bases separating them. CDR1 and CDR2 from the germline V gene are SGHTA and FQGNSA. The CDR3 covers 13 residues. The CDR3 coding sequence is TGTGCCAGCAGCCCAGGACAAGCGGAGACCCAGTACTTC. This sequence encodes CASSPGQAETQYF.

This clonotype was picked up a small number of times. The chain recombines TRBV27 with TRBJ1-6; D not certain. Germline assignment: CDR1 MNHEY and CDR2 SMNVEV (reference sequence). The V end lost 3 bases, the J end lost 0 bases, and 15 bases lay between the germline ends. CDR3 size: 18 residues. CDR3 loop: CASSFRVGRGSYNSPLHF. CDR3 sequence (DNA): TGTGCCAGCAGTTTTAGGGTCGGCCGAGGCTCCTATAATTCACCCCTCCACTTT.

This rearrangement joins TRBV7-9 to TRBJ2-2; TRBD1 might be the D (5 bases). The germline V and J ends were trimmed by 5 bases and 7 bases, with 11 bases remaining between them. The CDR3 covers 13 residues. The germline V gene has CDR1 SEHNR and CDR2 FQNEAQ (reference sequence). CDR3: CASSHRFVGELFF. The DNA of the CDR3 is TGTGCCAGCAGCCACAGGTTCGTCGGGGAGCTGTTTTTT. Using reference TRBV7-9 and TRBJ2-2 for the parts outside the CDR3, the full variable domain is DTGVSQNPRHKITKRGQNVTFRCDPISEHNRLYWYRQTLGQGPEFLTYFQNEAQLEKSRLLSDRFSAERPKGSFSTLEIQRTEQGDSAMYLCASSHRFVGELFFGEGSRLTVL.

The V and J genes are TRBV19 and TRBJ2-1; no firm D call. Per the germline V gene, CDR1 is LNHDA and CDR2 is SQIVND (reference sequence). There are 12 residues in the CDR3. With 5 bases removed from V and 8 bases from J, the gap between germline ends came to 10 bases. CDR3 residues: CASSPTFDEQFF. As DNA, the CDR3 is TGTGCCAGTAGTCCAACGTTCGATGAGCAGTTCTTC.